This is a list of T cell receptor beta chains from one sample in a study of CD8+CD57+ T cells in acquired aplastic anemia. TCRdb independently ran MiXCR on the reads; one entry per CDR3 protein. The sample consists of 180,000 or so distinct CDR3 sequences, around half of them appearing once. The sample taken for sequencing was sorted CD4+, CD8+, or CD8+CD57+ T cells (not recorded which) from PBMCs. These TCRs come from a human donor with aplastic anemia. CDR3s include the opening cysteine and the closing phenylalanine or tryptophan. A D gene is named only where the DNA matches it firmly. A row's size may be missing; if present it is once, few, many or a size class.

TRBJ2-3 | TRBD2 | many | TRBV5-6 | CASSSGLAGTDTQYF | TGTGCCAGCAGCTCCGGACTAGCGGGGACAGATACGCAGTATTTT
TRBJ1-4 | . | many | TRBV28 | CASSTPTTTLFF | TGTGCCAGCAGTACCCCGACTACCACACTGTTTTTT
TRBJ2-1 | . | few | TRBV5-4 | CASSLLLSSYNEQFF | TGTGCCAGCAGCTTGCTGTTAAGCTCCTACAATGAGCAGTTCTTC
TRBJ2-3 | . | . | TRBV7-8 | CASSYGQIYQYF | TGTGCCAGCAGCTATGGACAGATCTATCAGTATTTT
TRBJ2-3 | TRBD1 | few | TRBV20-1 | CSAGTADTQYF | TGCAGTGCCGGGACAGCAGATACGCAGTATTTT
TRBJ2-7 | TRBD1 | . | TRBV2 | CASTRDRGYEQYF | TGTGCCAGCACCCGGGACAGGGGATACGAGCAGTACTTC
TRBJ2-5 | TRBD1 | many | TRBV9 | CASSVNLDRVQETQYF | TGTGCCAGCAGCGTCAACCTTGACAGGGTCCAAGAGACCCAGTACTTC
TRBJ2-1 | . | many | TRBV2 | CASRLRSTGTGDNEQFF | TGTGCCAGCAGGCTCCGTTCGACAGGGACGGGGGACAATGAGCAGTTCTTC
TRBJ1-2 | . | . | TRBV4-1 | CASSQVRDYSGYTF | TGCGCCAGCAGCCAAGTGCGGGACTATAGTGGCTACACCTTC
TRBJ2-5 | . | many | TRBV6-1 | CASSHQEETQYF | TGTGCCAGCAGTCACCAGGAAGAGACCCAGTACTTC
TRBJ1-2 | TRBD1 | many | TRBV12-3/TRBV12-4 | CASSWEGGANYGYTF | TGTGCCAGCAGTTGGGAAGGGGGCGCGAACTATGGCTACACCTTC
TRBJ2-1 | . | . | TRBV24-1 | CATRGLRDEQFF | TGTGCCACCAGGGGACTTAGGGATGAGCAGTTCTTC
TRBJ2-2 | . | . | TRBV10-3 | CAMRRENTGELFF | TGTGCCATGAGGCGGGAAAACACCGGGGAGCTGTTTTTT
TRBJ1-1 | . | once | TRBV5-4 | CASSSRGELVAFF | TGTGCCAGCAGCTCCCGGGGGGAACTCGTAGCTTTCTTT
TRBJ2-3 | TRBD2 | many | TRBV10-3 | CAISEQSGGATDTQYF | TGTGCCATCAGTGAACAGAGCGGGGGGGCGACAGATACGCAGTATTTT
TRBJ1-1 | . | many | TRBV7-2 | CASSLAQGGEAFF | TGTGCCAGCAGCTTAGCGCAGGGTGGTGAAGCTTTCTTT
TRBJ2-3 | TRBD2 | . | TRBV24-1 | CATSDSGLEAPTDTQYF | TGTGCCACCAGTGATTCGGGACTAGAGGCCCCCACAGATACGCAGTATTTT
TRBJ2-3 | . | . | TRBV12-3/TRBV12-4 | CASSQGLTRYF | TGTGCCAGCAGCCAAGGGCTTACCCGGTATTTT
TRBJ2-2 | . | . | TRBV19 | CASSSRGDITGELFF | TGTGCCAGTAGTTCCAGGGGGGACATTACCGGGGAGCTGTTTTTT
TRBJ1-2 | . | few | TRBV7-2 | CASSSTLGGYGYTF | TGTGCCAGCAGCTCAACACTGGGTGGGTATGGCTACACCTTC
TRBJ2-7 | . | . | TRBV9 | CASSVVGEEQYF | TGTGCCAGCAGCGTAGTAGGGGAGGAGCAGTACTTC
TRBJ1-5 | . | . | TRBV11-1 | CASSMLGLGNQPQHF | TGTGCCAGTAGTATGTTAGGTCTGGGCAATCAGCCCCAGCATTTT
TRBJ2-7 | TRBD1 | many | TRBV7-2 | CASSLSPDRGSYEQYF | TGTGCCAGCAGCTTAAGTCCGGACAGGGGATCTTACGAGCAGTACTTC
TRBJ2-3 | . | . | TRBV12-3/TRBV12-4 | CASSLSQPSDTQYF | TGTGCCAGCAGTTTGTCACAGCCATCCGATACGCAGTATTTT
TRBJ1-1 | TRBD1 | many | TRBV2 | CASGQGEGTEAFF | TGTGCCAGCGGACAGGGAGAGGGGACTGAAGCTTTCTTT
TRBJ2-6 | . | . | TRBV7-3 | CASGRASGANVLTF | TGTGCCAGCGGTCGGGCCTCTGGGGCCAACGTCCTGACTTTC
TRBJ2-5 | TRBD2 | many | TRBV6-1 | CASSGERGRKTQYF | TGTGCCAGCAGTGGGGAGCGGGGCCGAAAGACCCAGTACTTC
TRBJ1-3 | TRBD1 | many | TRBV6-1 | CASSELWTGGNTIYF | TGTGCCAGCAGTGAACTATGGACAGGGGGAAACACCATATATTTT
TRBJ1-3 | . | few | TRBV9 | CASSGGGWEGGNTIYF | TGTGCCAGCAGCGGAGGTGGCTGGGAGGGGGGAAACACCATATATTTT
TRBJ2-5 | . | many | TRBV6-5 | CASSYRSRSQETQYF | TGTGCCAGCAGTTACCGAAGCCGCTCCCAAGAGACCCAGTACTTC
TRBJ2-7 | . | many | TRBV9 | CASSVDRSFNEQYF | TGTGCCAGCAGCGTAGACAGGTCTTTCAACGAGCAGTACTTC
TRBJ2-7 | . | . | TRBV7-6 | CASSLDGLQYEQYF | TGTGCCAGCAGCTTAGACGGACTACAGTACGAGCAGTACTTC
TRBJ1-1 | . | few | TRBV20-1 | CSAREPRVRNTEAFF | TGCAGTGCTAGAGAGCCGAGAGTGAGGAACACTGAAGCTTTCTTT
TRBJ1-4 | . | many | TRBV5-6 | CASSLRGNNEKLFF | TGTGCCAGCAGTTTGCGGGGAAATAATGAAAAACTGTTTTTT
TRBJ1-2 | . | . | TRBV29-1 | CSVPLYGYTF | TGCAGCGTTCCTCTTTATGGCTACACCTTC
TRBJ1-1 | TRBD1 | few | TRBV20-1 | CKWDSFLNTEAFF | TGTAAGTGGGACAGCTTTTTGAACACTGAAGCTTTCTTT
TRBJ2-5 | . | few | TRBV4-2 | CASSPQPGAGLMQETQYF | TGTGCCAGCAGCCCCCAACCAGGGGCAGGGCTTATGCAAGAGACCCAGTACTTC
TRBJ2-7 | . | . | TRBV19 | CTSTQGYEQYF | TGTACCAGTACACAGGGCTACGAGCAGTACTTC
TRBJ2-5 | TRBD1 | . | TRBV7-9 | CASSLSTGMETQYF | TGTGCCAGCAGCCTATCGACAGGGATGGAGACCCAGTACTTC
TRBJ1-3 | TRBD1 | . | TRBV5-6 | CASSPGQGWNTIYF | TGTGCCAGCAGCCCGGGACAGGGGTGGAACACCATATATTTT
TRBJ2-7 | . | many | TRBV7-3 | CASTHDRLISYEQYF | TGTGCCAGCACCCATGACAGGTTAATATCCTACGAGCAGTACTTC